One T cell receptor beta chain is described in this entry. Its cognate antigen is unknown. The protocol was immunoSEQ multiplex PCR, while the TCRdb copy is restricted to in-frame clones and leaves out a portion. This table has 100,000 to 150,000 clones, about 90% appearing once. The donors formed part of the roughly 120-subject validation cohort, distinct from the roughly 640-subject first cohort. V trimming: 4 bases; J trimming: 0 bases; junction bases outside the gene matches: 4. This CDR3 has 15 amino acids. CDR1 and CDR2 (germline): SGHRS, YFSETQ. These data are taken from a study of cytomegalovirus exposure and HLA in healthy donors. General study findings and limits: Overall, approximately 180 TCR beta chains were annotated as cytomegalovirus-associated. In vitro testing confirmed a few CMV-associated chains as specific for CMV antigens.

The sequence was collected from a woman under 30 in good health and CMV-seronegative. The rearrangement uses TRBV5-1 and TRBJ2-1, with 7 bases fitting TRBD1. Source material: PBMCs. In DNA form, the CDR3 reads TGCGCCAGCAGCCCCCGACAGGGCTCCTACAATGAGCAGTTCTTC. Amino acid sequence: CASSPRQGSYNEQFF.